A single T cell receptor beta chain is shown here with its context. In the study's own analysis: Reference gene primer amplification gave estimated nucleated cell counts. The assay was immunoSEQ multiplex PCR, and TCRdb's table has in-frame clones only and misses some. From that table come the V and J calls and clone size; the DNA was used to work out D and trimming. The table lists 250,000 or so clones, approximately 90% of them singletons. Adults between roughly 18 and 90 years of age took part from 24 US areas. Clinical history as reported by participants underpinned cohort assignment. The data were obtained in a study of blood T cell repertoires in COVID-19. V was trimmed by 1 base and J by 2 bases, leaving 15 bases between them. Germline CDR1 and CDR2: SGHTA and FQGNSA. CDR3 length equals 16 residues.

The rearrangement uses TRBV7-2 and TRBJ2-7; D may be TRBD2 (6 bases). The clonotype comes from a man between 35 and 55 years old who had recovered from COVID-19. The material sequenced was PBMCs or T cells enriched from blood (not recorded which). For the CDR3, the DNA is TGTGCCAGCAGCTTAGTAGGTAGCGGTGTACCCTACGAGCAGTACTTC. Amino acids: CASSLVGSGVPYEQYF.